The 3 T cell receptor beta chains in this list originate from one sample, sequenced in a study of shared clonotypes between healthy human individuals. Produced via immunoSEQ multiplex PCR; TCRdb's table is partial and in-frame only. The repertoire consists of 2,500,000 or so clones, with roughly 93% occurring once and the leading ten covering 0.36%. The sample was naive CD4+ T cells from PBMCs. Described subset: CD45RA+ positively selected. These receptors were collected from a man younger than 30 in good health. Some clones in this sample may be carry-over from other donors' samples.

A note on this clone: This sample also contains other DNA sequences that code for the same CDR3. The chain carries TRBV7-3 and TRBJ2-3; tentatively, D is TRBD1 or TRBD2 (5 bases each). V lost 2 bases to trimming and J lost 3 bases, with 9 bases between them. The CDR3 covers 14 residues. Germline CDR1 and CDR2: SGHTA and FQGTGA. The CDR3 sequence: CASSLGGVTDTQYF. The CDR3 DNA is TGTGCCAGCAGCTTAGGGGGAGTGACAGATACGCAGTATTTT.

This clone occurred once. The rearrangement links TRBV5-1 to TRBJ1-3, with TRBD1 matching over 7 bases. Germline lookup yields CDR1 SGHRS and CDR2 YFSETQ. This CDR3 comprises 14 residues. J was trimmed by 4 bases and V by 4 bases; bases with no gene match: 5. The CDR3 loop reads CASSRDSQGNTIYF. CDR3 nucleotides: TGCGCCAGCAGCCGGGACAGCCAAGGAAACACCATATATTTT.

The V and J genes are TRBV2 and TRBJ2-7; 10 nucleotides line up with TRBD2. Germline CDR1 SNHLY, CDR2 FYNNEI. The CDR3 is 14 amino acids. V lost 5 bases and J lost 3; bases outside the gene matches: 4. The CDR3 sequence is CASSRSSGSYEQYF. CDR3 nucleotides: TGTGCCAGCAGTCGTTCTAGCGGGAGCTACGAGCAGTACTTC.